This T cell receptor (beta chain) was profiled in a study of blood T cell repertoires in COVID-19. Overall study: From the United States, Italy and Spain came samples of acute and convalescent COVID-19. Sources were T cells, B-cell-depleted T cells, or PBMCs; the material itself was cDNA or gDNA.

V was clipped by 8 bases and J by 0 bases; unmatched bases: 9. Germline CDR1 reads MDHEN; CDR2 reads SYDVKM. There are 16 residues in the CDR3. Assay: immunoSEQ multiplex PCR; the TCRdb copy retains only in-frame clones and omits some. The sample lists more than 110,000 clones, around 84% seen once, with less than 6.5% in the top ten. The receptor was isolated from a human donor in a cohort sampled during active COVID-19. The source material was peripheral blood. The V call is TRBV28, the J call TRBJ2-1, with 8 bases identical to TRBD2. CDR3 in amino acids: CASWSPAGGSYNEQFF. CDR3 bases: TGTGCCAGCTGGAGCCCGGCGGGAGGCTCCTACAATGAGCAGTTCTTC.